These 31 T cell receptor beta chains originate from one sample sequenced in a study of identical twins. TCRdb called the 5' RACE reads again in MiXCR, with one record for every CDR3 protein. The sample includes 1.5 million to 2 million distinct CDR3 sequences, less than 35% of them seen just once. Sample: cord blood. These receptors came from a newborn girl in good health.

This clonotype was seen a few times. J is TRBJ2-7 and V is TRBV11-2; 9 nucleotides agree with TRBD1. V gave up 3 bases and J gave up 4 bases; unmatched junction bases: 7. The CDR3 extends over 15 amino acids. The V gene's germline CDR1 is SGHAT and CDR2 FQNNGV. In DNA, the CDR3 is TGTGCCAGCAGCTTCACAGGGGGCTCCCTATACGAGCAGTACTTC. Amino acid sequence: CASSFTGGSLYEQYF.

The V call is TRBV4-1, the J call TRBJ2-3; no reliable D call. The V gene lost 2 bases and the J gene lost 5 bases, with 5 bases spanning the gap. This CDR3 is built from 12 residues. Per the germline V gene, CDR1 is MGHRA and CDR2 is YSYEKL. The CDR3 spells CASSQLLDTQYF. Here the CDR3 DNA reads TGCGCCAGCAGCCAACTATTAGATACGCAGTATTTT.

This chain joins TRBV10-3 and TRBJ2-5; 7 bases fit TRBD1. The J call may be in error: the DNA end matches TRBJ2-7 better. This CDR3 has 11 amino acids. CDR1 and CDR2 (germline): ENHRY, SYGVKD. CDR3 sequence reads: CAIGRDSEQYF. The CDR3 DNA reads as TGTGCCATCGGACGGGACAGCGAGCAGTACTTC.

The CDR3 DNA is TGCGCCAGCAGCCAAGACGCGGGAGTCGGTACGCAGTATTTT. Its protein product is CASSQDAGVGTQYF. The rearrangement joins TRBV4-1 to TRBJ2-3; 7 positions agree with TRBD2. Germline V CDR1 and CDR2: MGHRA, YSYEKL. This CDR3 spans 14 amino acids. J was trimmed by 8 bases and V by 0 bases; bases with no gene match: 5.

The chain has TRBV15 and TRBJ1-2; TRBD1 matches 10 bases. V shed 0 bases, J shed 2 bases, and the junction held 12 bases outside the gene matches. In germline, CDR1 is LNHNV, CDR2 YYDKDF (reference sequence). This CDR3 has 19 residues. The CDR3 DNA is TGTGCCACCAGCAGAGAACTGATTTGGCGGGACAGGGGCAACTATGGCTACACCTTC. Its protein product is CATSRELIWRDRGNYGYTF. The full variable domain, in which reference TRBV15 and TRBJ1-2 provide the parts outside the CDR3, is DAMVIQNPRYQVTQFGKPVTLSCSQTLNHNVMYWYQQKSSQAPKLLFHYYDKDFNNEADTPDNFQSRRPNTSFCFLDIRSPGLGDTAMYLCATSRELIWRDRGNYGYTFGSGTRLTVV.

This clonotype was counted only a few times. The DNA for the CDR3 is TGTGCCAGCAGTTTAAGGCCCCTCGGCGTCAAGGGGACCTCCTATGGCTACACCTTC. Its protein product is CASSLRPLGVKGTSYGYTF. The rearrangement uses TRBV12-3 or TRBV12-4 and TRBJ1-2, with D perhaps TRBD1 (5 bases). CDR3 size: 19 residues. Trimming stripped 2 bases from V and 4 bases from J, with 26 bases between.

V usage is TRBV20-1 and J usage is TRBJ2-7; D may be TRBD2 (6 bases). Trimming took 0 bases from V and 1 from J, leaving 13 bases between them. From germline, CDR1 is DFQATT and CDR2 SNEGSKA (reference sequence). The CDR3 loop spans 15 amino acids. The CDR3 protein is CSARERDLRSYEQYF. The CDR3 DNA reads TGCAGTGCTAGAGAACGGGACTTGCGATCCTACGAGCAGTACTTC.

V and J are TRBV27 and TRBJ2-7; 9 nucleotides align to TRBD1. Germline-derived CDR1 and CDR2 are MNHEY and SMNVEV (reference sequence). The CDR3 is 15 residues long. With V trimmed by 3 bases and J by 3 bases, 6 bases remained unmatched. This CDR3 reads CASSFAGQGFYEQYF. The CDR3 DNA follows: TGTGCCAGCAGTTTTGCGGGACAGGGATTCTACGAGCAGTACTTC.

This clonotype was counted only a few times. V is TRBV7-2 and J is TRBJ2-7, with D tentatively TRBD1 (5 bases). V was shortened by 4 bases and J by 6 bases, with 13 bases between the two germline ends. The CDR3 has 13 amino acids. Germline values: CDR1 SGHTA, CDR2 FQGNSA. CDR3 coding DNA: TGTGCCAGCAGCTCCCAGGGTGCAGGCGAGCAGTACTTC. Amino acid sequence: CASSSQGAGEQYF.

J is TRBJ2-3 and V is TRBV11-2; 11 bases map to TRBD2. CDR1 and CDR2 (germline): SGHAT, FQNNGV. The J segment lost 3 bases and the V segment lost 0 bases, leaving 5 bases of the junction unmatched. This CDR3 contains 17 residues. The chain's CDR3 is CASSLDLTSGSTDTQYF. CDR3 coding DNA: TGTGCCAGCAGCTTAGATCTCACTAGCGGGAGTACAGATACGCAGTATTTT.

This clonotype has just a few counts. The CDR3 nucleotides are TGTGCCAGCAGCACCGACAAGGGCCGATACAATGAGCAGTTCTTC. Translating gives CASSTDKGRYNEQFF. The genes are TRBV11-2 and TRBJ2-1, with no clear D. This CDR3 comprises 15 residues. In germline, CDR1 is SGHAT, CDR2 FQNNGV. V lost 5 bases to trimming and J lost 4 bases, with 15 bases between them.

This clonotype was seen only a few times. The V gene is TRBV4-1, the J gene TRBJ1-5; D ambiguous. In germline, CDR1 is MGHRA, CDR2 YSYEKL. The V and J ends lost 2 bases and 0 bases respectively, with 11 bases between them. This CDR3 comprises 16 residues. This CDR3 is CASSQYAPRSNQPQHF. Written as DNA, the CDR3 is TGCGCCAGCAGCCAATATGCTCCCCGTAGCAATCAGCCCCAGCATTTT.

This clonotype came up a few times. The rearrangement uses TRBV20-1 and TRBJ2-3; the D gene could be TRBD1 or TRBD2 (5 bases each). The CDR3 contains 16 residues. The V end lost 6 bases, the J end lost 3 bases, and 22 bases lay between the germline ends. CDR1 DFQATT and CDR2 SNEGSKA come from the germline V gene (reference sequence). The CDR3, as DNA: TGCAGTGCCCCCCCAGCAGGGACCGGAACTACAGATACGCAGTATTTT. Its protein is CSAPPAGTGTTDTQYF.

The chain has TRBV4-2 and TRBJ2-1; TRBD2 agrees at 9 bases. The CDR3 totals 15 residues. Germline assignment: CDR1 LGHNA and CDR2 YNFKEQ. V lost 4 bases, J lost 13 bases, and 14 bases stayed unmatched. The CDR3 protein is CASSLAGDNQETQFF. The CDR3 DNA reads as TGTGCCAGCAGCCTAGCGGGGGATAACCAAGAGACCCAGTTCTTC.

The table lists this clonotype with a few counts. This chain joins TRBV6-4 and TRBJ2-1; 8 nucleotides line up with TRBD1. The trim removed 6 bases at V and 6 bases at J, leaving 10 bases unmatched. Germline values: CDR1 MRHNA, CDR2 SNTAGT. This CDR3 spans 15 amino acids. The CDR3 region is CASSVQGARGNEQFF. The CDR3 DNA sequence: TGTGCCAGCAGCGTCCAGGGGGCGCGGGGCAATGAGCAGTTCTTC.

The rearrangement joins TRBV11-1 to TRBJ2-1; 10 bases are shared with TRBD2. Germline trimming cut 5 bases from V and 4 bases from J; bases unmatched to any gene: 5. Germline V gene lookup returns CDR1 SGHAT and CDR2 FQDESV (reference sequence). This CDR3 comprises 15 residues. CDR3 protein: CASSGLTSGYNEQFF. The CDR3, as DNA: TGTGCCAGCAGCGGCCTGACTAGCGGGTACAATGAGCAGTTCTTC.

This sequence joins TRBV6-4 and TRBJ2-5; D is tentatively TRBD1 or TRBD2 (6 bases each). This CDR3 contains 16 residues. In germline, CDR1 is MRHNA, CDR2 SNTAGT. Trimming removed 3 bases at V and 1 base at J, with 15 bases between. CDR3 sequence reads: CASSERDKVIQETQYF. The CDR3 bases are TGTGCCAGCAGTGAGCGGGACAAGGTAATCCAAGAGACCCAGTACTTC.

The rearrangement uses TRBV29-1 and TRBJ2-1; 10 nucleotides match TRBD2. J lost 10 bases, V lost 6 bases, and 9 bases had no gene match. This CDR3 has 13 amino acids. CDR1 is SQVTM and CDR2 is ANQGSEA in the germline V gene. The CDR3 DNA is TGCAGCGTCGGAACTAGCGGGGTCTACGAGCAGTTCTTC. The encoded protein is CSVGTSGVYEQFF.

This clonotype was detected a few times. This chain joins TRBV6-2 or TRBV6-3 and TRBJ2-5; 8 positions agree with TRBD2. V gave up 3 bases and J gave up 2 bases; unmatched junction bases: 5. This CDR3 is built from 15 residues. The germline CDR1 and CDR2 sequences are MNHEY and SVGEGT. This CDR3 reads CASSYLGLGQETQYF. DNA for the CDR3: TGTGCCAGCAGTTATTTGGGACTAGGTCAAGAGACCCAGTACTTC.

The chain recombines TRBV20-1 with TRBJ2-7, with D possibly being TRBD1 or TRBD2 (5 bases each). CDR3 length equals 20 residues. CDR1 and CDR2 from the germline V gene are DFQATT and SNEGSKA (reference sequence). V was cut by 3 bases and J by 3 bases, with 33 bases left in between. Here the CDR3 DNA reads TGCAGTGCTAGGAGCGTCCGGTCCTGGCCCAATTCAGGGAGAGACTACGAGCAGTACTTC. Translation gives CSARSVRSWPNSGRDYEQYF.

The chain links TRBV27 to TRBJ1-5, with a tentative D call TRBD1 (6 bases). The CDR3 contains 16 residues. V was shortened by 6 bases and J by 2 bases, with 17 bases between the two germline ends. Germline loops: CDR1 MNHEY, CDR2 SMNVEV (reference sequence). The CDR3 DNA reads TGTGCCAGCAGCCTGACAGGTCGGGGTGGCAATCAGCCCCAGCATTTT. Residues: CASSLTGRGGNQPQHF.

This clonotype occurred a few times. The V gene is TRBV12-3 or TRBV12-4, the J gene TRBJ2-5; unclear D gene. Deletions cut 3 bases from V and 5 bases from J, with 13 bases between. The CDR3 extends over 14 amino acids. The CDR3 is CASSFAPPSETQYF. CDR3 nucleotides: TGTGCCAGCAGTTTCGCCCCCCCTTCGGAGACCCAGTACTTC.

This clonotype appeared a few times. The V and J genes are TRBV4-2 and TRBJ1-5, with a weak D call TRBD1 (5 bases). Germline CDR1 is LGHNA and CDR2 is YNFKEQ. Trimming removed 0 bases from V and 3 bases from J, with 12 bases in between. There are 16 residues in the CDR3. The CDR3 region has the DNA TGTGCCAGCAGCCAAGATAGGGCAGGGTCCAATCAGCCCCAGCATTTT. Amino acids: CASSQDRAGSNQPQHF.

The chain uses TRBV27 and TRBJ2-3, with 9 bases matching TRBD2. Germline trimming cut 3 bases from V and 2 bases from J; bases unmatched to any gene: 3. Germline loops: CDR1 MNHEY, CDR2 SMNVEV (reference sequence). CDR3 length: 15 amino acids. In nucleotides, the CDR3 is TGTGCCAGCAGTTTGGGACTAGCCCTCACAGATACGCAGTATTTT. Translation gives CASSLGLALTDTQYF.

This sequence joins TRBV12-3 or TRBV12-4 and TRBJ2-2; D possibly corresponds to TRBD1 (6 bases). This CDR3 has 17 residues. The V end lost 2 bases, the J end lost 1 base, and 14 bases lay between the germline ends. The CDR3 coding sequence is TGTGCCAGCAGTTTAAACCCCGGGACAAAGAACACCGGGGAGCTGTTTTTT. Residues: CASSLNPGTKNTGELFF.

This clonotype has a handful of counts. V gene TRBV2 combines with J gene TRBJ1-2, with D possibly being TRBD1 (6 bases). Per germline, CDR1 SNHLY and CDR2 FYNNEI. This CDR3 contains 15 residues. V was pared by 3 bases and J by 4 bases, with 15 bases between. This CDR3 is CASSDAPGQPYGYTF. The CDR3 DNA sequence: TGTGCCAGCAGTGACGCCCCAGGACAGCCCTATGGCTACACCTTC.

This clonotype was seen ten or more times. CDR3 sequence (DNA): TGTGCCAGCAGCTGGACAGGGAAGGGCTACGAGCAGTACTTC. This codes for CASSWTGKGYEQYF. This chain uses TRBV5-6 with TRBJ2-7; 8 nucleotides align to TRBD1. This CDR3 is built from 14 residues. V was pared by 3 bases and J by 3 bases, with 5 bases of the junction left unmatched. Per the germline V gene, CDR1 is SGHDT and CDR2 is YYEEEE.

This clonotype was seen more than once but under ten times. The chain joins TRBV20-1 to TRBJ1-5; D gene ambiguous. CDR1 DFQATT and CDR2 SNEGSKA come from the germline V gene (reference sequence). The V gene lost 8 bases and the J gene lost 4 bases, with 15 bases spanning the gap. The CDR3 has 13 residues. CDR3 sequence: CSCIRADNQPQHF. CDR3 nucleotides: TGCAGTTGCATAAGGGCAGATAATCAGCCCCAGCATTTT.

The table lists this clonotype with a few counts. The CDR3 protein is CASSQHVDVTDTQYF. The CDR3 nucleotides read TGTGCCAGCAGCCAGCATGTGGACGTCACAGATACGCAGTATTTT. This chain joins TRBV13 and TRBJ2-3, with D unclear. V gave up 5 bases and J gave up 2 bases, with 14 bases separating them. The CDR3 has 15 amino acids. Germline CDR1 and CDR2: PRHDT and FYEKMQ (reference sequence).

The V gene is TRBV19, the J gene TRBJ2-7; 8 bases fit TRBD2. V shed 4 bases, J shed 0 bases, and the junction held 11 bases outside the gene matches. Germline CDR1 and CDR2: LNHDA and SQIVND (reference sequence). This CDR3 has 17 amino acids. The CDR3 DNA reads TGTGCCAGTAGTACACGACTAGCGCCTTCCCGCTCCTACGAGCAGTACTTC. Amino acid sequence: CASSTRLAPSRSYEQYF.

The rearrangement joins TRBV6-5 to TRBJ2-5, with 9 bases matching TRBD2. J was trimmed by 5 bases and V by 0 bases; bases with no gene match: 10. Germline loops: CDR1 MNHEY, CDR2 SVGAGI. The CDR3 length is 17 residues. The CDR3 protein is CASSYSTLAGRVETQYF. As DNA, the CDR3 is TGTGCCAGCAGTTACTCGACCCTAGCGGGAAGGGTGGAGACCCAGTACTTC.